Listed here is a single T cell receptor (beta chain). The data belong to a study of early T cells in non-severe SARS-CoV-2 infection. At the level of the study: Unpaired chains resulted from sequencing bulk RNA of unsorted whole blood.

Attached unique molecular identifiers marked individual cDNA molecules. TCRdb ran MiXCR on the 5' RACE reads and lists one entry per CDR3 protein. The sample has around 82,000 distinct CDR3 sequences, 11% seen once; the top ten hold roughly 4.7%. The clonotype originates from an adult who was a healthcare worker with PCR-confirmed SARS-CoV-2 infection or an uninfected control (not recorded which). Sequencing was done on a sample of whole blood.

The CDR3 sequence: CASSWDRGNTEAFF. In nucleotides, the CDR3 is TGTGCCAGCAGTTGGGACAGGGGGAACACTGAAGCTTTCTTT. The chain links TRBV27 to TRBJ1-1; 10 nucleotides agree with TRBD1. This CDR3 has 14 residues. The V gene end was trimmed by 4 bases and the J gene end by 1 base; junction bases not matched to a gene: 0. Germline V lookup: CDR1 MNHEY, CDR2 SMNVEV (reference sequence).